What follows is one TCR beta chain and its context. The data were taken from a study of OX40 agonist ivuxolimab in advanced cancers. Produced via immunoSEQ multiplex PCR; TCRdb's table is partial and in-frame only. The table includes about 86,000 clones, roughly nine tenths detected once. Trimming stripped 6 bases from V and 8 bases from J, with 14 bases between. The germline V gene encodes CDR1 MNHNS and CDR2 SASEGT. This CDR3 has 13 amino acids. The chain recombines TRBV6-1 with TRBJ2-1; unclear D gene. The material sequenced was CD4+ or CD8+ T cells sorted from blood, taken in a trial of the OX40 agonist ivuxolimab. The clonotype originates from an adult with an advanced solid tumor such as melanoma, head and neck, liver or kidney cancer. The CDR3: CASSDTWWDEQFF. DNA of the CDR3: TGTGCCAGCAGCGACACGTGGTGGGATGAGCAGTTCTTC.